Below are 32 T cell receptor beta chains sequenced from a single sample in a study of blood T cell repertoires in COVID-19. Repertoires were generated with immunoSEQ multiplex PCR, while TCRdb's copy carries only in-frame clones and drops some. The sample lists over 95,000 clones, 85% occurring once. The specimen was peripheral blood. All receptors come from a man between 35 and 55 years old with acute or convalescent COVID-19.

The chain joins TRBV14 to TRBJ2-6; possible D gene TRBD1, 6 bases. Germline assignment: CDR1 SGHDN and CDR2 FVKESK. The CDR3 has 18 amino acids. V lost 0 bases to trimming and J lost 0 bases, with 12 bases between them. In DNA, the CDR3 is TGTGCCAGCAGCCAAGAGAGCCAGGGGATCTCTGGGGCCAACGTCCTGACTTTC. Translation: CASSQESQGISGANVLTF.

The chain employs TRBV4-3 and TRBJ1-6; D call uncertain. Deletions cut 1 base from V and 9 bases from J, with 16 bases between. The germline V gene encodes CDR1 LGHNA and CDR2 YSLEER. The length of the CDR3 is 16 residues. The CDR3 region has the DNA TGCGCCAGCAGCCAAGCATGGCGCCTGGAGGGTTCACCCCTCCACTTT. Encoded protein: CASSQAWRLEGSPLHF.

V gene TRBV27 combines with J gene TRBJ2-7; a weak D match, TRBD1 (7 bases). CDR3 length equals 15 residues. Germline CDR1 and CDR2: MNHEY and SMNVEV (reference sequence). V was cut by 4 bases and J by 0 bases, with 13 bases left in between. The CDR3 nucleotides read TGTGCCAGCAGTTACAGGGGAGGAGACTCCTACGAGCAGTACTTC. As protein: CASSYRGGDSYEQYF.

The chain carries TRBV29-1 and TRBJ2-7; the D is unclear. The germline V gene has CDR1 SQVTM and CDR2 ANQGSEA. This CDR3 is 18 amino acids long. Deletions cut 7 bases from V and 3 bases from J, with 31 bases between. CDR3 loop: CSALSLRSPDIELYEQYF. The DNA of the CDR3 is TGCAGCGCGTTGTCTCTAAGAAGTCCCGACATAGAACTCTACGAGCAGTACTTC.

This chain links TRBV15 with TRBJ2-1, with D perhaps TRBD1 (8 bases). V lost 0 bases, J lost 5 bases, and 14 bases lay in between. The CDR3 has 16 residues. The germline V gene encodes CDR1 LNHNV and CDR2 YYDKDF (reference sequence). This chain's CDR3 is CATSREAQGGDNEQFF. Written as DNA, the CDR3 is TGTGCCACCAGCAGAGAAGCACAGGGGGGGGACAATGAGCAGTTCTTC.

The rearrangement uses TRBV7-9 and TRBJ1-6, with 12 bases that match TRBD1. The CDR3 contains 15 residues. The junction had 4 bases not matched to a gene; V was cut back by 5 bases and J by 8 bases. The germline V gene has CDR1 SEHNR and CDR2 FQNEAQ (reference sequence). The CDR3 sequence: CASSPGQGAYSPLHF. CDR3 DNA: TGTGCCAGCAGCCCGGGACAGGGGGCTTATTCACCCCTCCACTTT.

The V gene is TRBV6-5, the J gene TRBJ2-1; TRBD2 matches 8 bases. The germline V gene encodes CDR1 MNHEY and CDR2 SVGAGI. This CDR3 comprises 13 residues. V lost 5 bases and J lost 7; bases outside the gene matches: 4. The CDR3 sequence: CASSQGLGNEQFF. The CDR3 DNA reads TGTGCCAGCAGTCAGGGACTAGGTAATGAGCAGTTCTTC.

The chain couples TRBV7-2 to TRBJ2-3; 8 bases fit TRBD2. V lost 7 bases and J lost 6; bases outside the gene matches: 9. Germline CDR1 reads SGHTA; CDR2 reads FQGNSA. The CDR3 runs 14 residues. The CDR3 DNA reads TGTGCCAGCAACCGGGGGGGGTTGACGGATACGCAGTATTTT. Protein: CASNRGGLTDTQYF.

The CDR3: CASSLAGTGGYEQYF. The CDR3 DNA reads as TGTGCCAGCAGCTTAGCCGGGACAGGGGGATACGAGCAGTACTTC. The chain combines TRBV7-3 with TRBJ2-7, with 11 bases aligning to TRBD1. This CDR3 is built from 15 residues. V dropped 2 bases and J dropped 4; count of bases not matched to a gene: 4. Germline CDR1 and CDR2: SGHTA and FQGTGA.

The CDR3 region is CASSFGRGVYEQYF. The CDR3 coding sequence is TGTGCCAGCAGCTTCGGGCGGGGCGTGTACGAGCAGTACTTC. The gene calls are TRBV11-1 and TRBJ2-7; TRBD2 might be the D (6 bases). This CDR3 spans 14 amino acids. Trimming took off 3 bases at V and 4 bases at J, with 13 bases between the two ends. Germline V gene sequence: CDR1 SGHAT, CDR2 FQDESV (reference sequence).

The chain combines TRBV19 with TRBJ1-3; 8 bases agree with TRBD1. Germline loops: CDR1 LNHDA, CDR2 SQIVND (reference sequence). V lost 4 bases, J lost 2 bases, and 4 bases stayed unmatched. This CDR3 has 15 residues. The CDR3 is CASSTATGAGNTIYF. CDR3 DNA: TGTGCCAGTAGTACCGCGACAGGGGCTGGAAACACCATATATTTT. Using reference TRBV19 and TRBJ1-3 for the parts outside the CDR3, the full variable domain is DGGITQSPKYLFRKEGQNVTLSCEQNLNHDAMYWYRQDPGQGLRLIYYSQIVNDFQKGDIAEGYSVSREKKESFPLTVTSAQKNPTAFYLCASSTATGAGNTIYFGEGSWLTVV.

The genes are TRBV19 and TRBJ1-1, with 9 bases aligning to TRBD1. J gave up 4 bases and V 4 bases, and 1 base lay outside the gene matches. The V gene's germline CDR1 is LNHDA and CDR2 SQIVND (reference sequence). This CDR3 comprises 13 residues. This CDR3 is CASSRDRVTEAFF. The CDR3 nucleotides are TGTGCCAGTAGTAGGGACAGGGTCACTGAAGCTTTCTTT.

This rearrangement joins TRBV5-4 to TRBJ2-5; TRBD2 might be the D (6 bases). Trimming removed 2 bases at V and 1 base at J, with 15 bases between. Germline assignment: CDR1 SGHNT and CDR2 YYREEE (reference sequence). The CDR3 has 16 amino acids. CDR3: CASSFLDLTSQETQYF. As DNA, the CDR3 is TGTGCCAGCAGCTTCCTAGACTTGACTAGCCAAGAGACCCAGTACTTC. The entire variable domain, with the rest obtained from reference TRBV5-4 and TRBJ2-5, is as follows: ETGVTQSPTHLIKTRGQQVTLRCSSQSGHNTVSWYQQALGQGPQFIFQYYREEENGRGNFPPRFSGLQFPNYSSELNVNALELDDSALYLCASSFLDLTSQETQYFGPGTRLLVL.

V gene TRBV7-8 combines with J gene TRBJ2-3; no clear D gene. Trimming pared 1 base from V and 4 bases from J, leaving 6 bases between. This CDR3 has 13 amino acids. The germline V gene has CDR1 SGHVS and CDR2 FQNEAQ. The DNA for the CDR3 is TGTGCCAGCAGCTTAGTCCCGGCAGATACGCAGTATTTT. This translates into CASSLVPADTQYF.

This clone turned up a few times. J is TRBJ2-2 and V is TRBV7-2; tentatively, D is TRBD2 (5 bases). The length of the CDR3 is 15 residues. From germline, CDR1 is SGHTA and CDR2 FQGNSA. Trimming cost V 2 bases and J 8 bases, with 15 bases left between them. CDR3 sequence reads: CASSLSTSLMGELFF. CDR3 DNA sequence: TGTGCCAGCAGCTTAAGCACTAGTCTAATGGGGGAGCTGTTTTTT.

The V call is TRBV10-3, the J call TRBJ1-6, with 9 bases matching TRBD1. The trim removed 11 bases at V and 9 bases at J, leaving 8 bases unmatched. The CDR3 totals 13 residues. Per the germline V gene, CDR1 is ENHRY and CDR2 is SYGVKD. The CDR3 DNA reads TGTGCCGCCCGGACAGGGGATCGTTCACCCCTCCACTTT. Translation gives CAARTGDRSPLHF.

This CDR3 is CASKRAGGADTQYF. Written as DNA, the CDR3 is TGTGCCTCCAAGCGAGCGGGGGGCGCAGATACGCAGTATTTT. V is TRBV2 and J is TRBJ2-3, with TRBD2 matching over 9 bases. CDR1 SNHLY and CDR2 FYNNEI come from the germline V gene. The CDR3 consists of 14 residues. V lost 11 bases to trimming and J lost 4 bases; unmatched junction nucleotides: 10.

The chain couples TRBV2 to TRBJ1-1; perhaps TRBD1 as D (6 bases). This CDR3 has 12 amino acids. CDR1 is SNHLY and CDR2 is FYNNEI in the germline V gene. The germline V and J ends were trimmed by 6 bases and 5 bases, with 10 bases remaining between them. Here the CDR3 DNA reads TGTGCCAGCAGGTCCCAGGGGACTGAAGCTTTCTTT. It encodes CASRSQGTEAFF. The full variable domain, with the rest looked up from reference TRBV2 and TRBJ1-1, is EPEVTQTPSHQVTQMGQEVILRCVPISNHLYFYWYRQILGQKVEFLVSFYNNEISEKSEIFDDQFSVERPDGSNFTLKIRSTKLEDSAMYFCASRSQGTEAFFGQGTRLTVV.

This chain connects TRBV29-1 to TRBJ2-3, with 9 bases matching TRBD2. Germline V lookup: CDR1 SQVTM, CDR2 ANQGSEA. V gave up 5 bases and J gave up 4 bases; unmatched junction bases: 10. The length of the CDR3 is 15 residues. The CDR3: CSVPGGGARADTQYF. The CDR3 DNA reads TGCAGCGTTCCGGGCGGGGGGGCGCGCGCAGATACGCAGTATTTT.

The rearrangement links TRBV11-1 to TRBJ2-3; 7 positions match TRBD2. The CDR3 is 14 amino acids. Per the germline V gene, CDR1 is SGHAT and CDR2 is FQDESV (reference sequence). V dropped 5 bases and J dropped 6; count of bases not matched to a gene: 8. The CDR3 is CASSGTTRGDTQYF. Here the CDR3 DNA reads TGTGCCAGCAGCGGGACTACCCGCGGGGATACGCAGTATTTT.

This chain connects TRBV18 to TRBJ1-1, with 8 bases fitting TRBD1. The V gene end was trimmed by 4 bases and the J gene end by 5 bases; junction bases not matched to a gene: 3. CDR3 length: 13 residues. Germline V lookup: CDR1 KGHSH, CDR2 LQKENI. DNA for the CDR3: TGTGCCAGCTCACACAGGGGGATGACTGAAGCTTTCTTT. It translates to CASSHRGMTEAFF.

This chain connects TRBV30 to TRBJ2-2; 8 nucleotides align to TRBD1. CDR3 size: 15 residues. Per germline, CDR1 GTSNPN and CDR2 SVGIG (reference sequence). The J segment lost 8 bases and the V segment lost 4 bases, leaving 12 bases of the junction unmatched. CDR3 in DNA: TGTGCCTGGATCCAATGGCCAGGGGGCGCGGGGGAGCTGTTTTTT. Residues: CAWIQWPGGAGELFF.

This rearrangement joins TRBV11-2 to TRBJ2-5, with a weak D call TRBD2 (6 bases). The CDR3 spans 16 residues. In germline, CDR1 is SGHAT, CDR2 FQNNGV. The V and J ends lost 2 bases and 0 bases respectively, with 13 bases between them. CDR3 amino acids: CASSLWRGWYQETQYF. The CDR3, as DNA: TGTGCCAGCAGCTTATGGCGGGGTTGGTACCAAGAGACCCAGTACTTC.

The CDR3 protein is CATSSLAGEETQYF. The CDR3 DNA reads TGTGCCACTTCCAGCCTAGCGGGTGAAGAGACCCAGTACTTC. V usage is TRBV2 and J usage is TRBJ2-5, with 8 bases matching TRBD2. Germline V gene sequence: CDR1 SNHLY, CDR2 FYNNEI. The CDR3 has 14 amino acids. V dropped 10 bases and J dropped 3; count of bases not matched to a gene: 10.

The V call is TRBV9, the J call TRBJ2-7; 10 bases are shared with TRBD1. CDR1 SGDLS and CDR2 YYNGEE come from the germline V gene. Trimming cost V 4 bases and J 4 bases; bases outside gene matches: 5. The CDR3 runs to 14 residues. DNA of the CDR3: TGTGCCAGCAGCACAGGACAGGGGGGGTACGAGCAGTACTTC. Protein product: CASSTGQGGYEQYF.

V gene TRBV18 combines with J gene TRBJ2-7, with a weak D call TRBD1 (5 bases). V was shortened by 3 bases and J by 7 bases, with 16 bases between the two germline ends. The CDR3 has 14 amino acids. Germline V gene data show CDR1 as KGHSH and CDR2 as LQKENI. The CDR3 sequence: CASSPSVGAGEQYF. For the CDR3, the DNA is TGTGCCAGCTCACCGTCAGTAGGGGCAGGGGAGCAGTACTTC.

The rearrangement links TRBV24-1 to TRBJ2-3; TRBD1 matches 12 bases. The CDR3 has 17 residues. Germline trimming cut 2 bases from V and 6 bases from J; bases unmatched to any gene: 8. In germline, CDR1 is KGHDR, CDR2 SFDVKD. CDR3 nucleotides: TGTGCCACCAGTGATTACCCGGGACAGGGGGCCGTGGATACGCAGTATTTT. As protein: CATSDYPGQGAVDTQYF.

The chain is built from TRBV6-6 and TRBJ1-1; D is possibly TRBD1 (6 bases). Germline CDR1 MNHNY, CDR2 SVGAGI (reference sequence). V gave up 5 bases and J gave up 2 bases, with 9 bases separating them. The CDR3 is 13 amino acids. CDR3 protein: CASSRQVNTEAFF. CDR3 in DNA: TGTGCCAGCAGTCGACAGGTAAACACTGAAGCTTTCTTT.

This clone was seen a handful of times. The chain employs TRBV30 and TRBJ1-6; a possible D gene is TRBD1 (5 bases). V lost 0 bases and J lost 8, with 11 bases in between. The length of the CDR3 is 14 residues. Germline loops: CDR1 GTSNPN, CDR2 SVGIG (reference sequence). The chain's CDR3 is CAWSVQAGDSPLHF. The CDR3 DNA reads as TGTGCCTGGAGTGTACAGGCGGGGGATTCACCCCTCCACTTT. The whole variable domain, filled in from reference TRBV30 and TRBJ1-6, reads SQTIHQWPATLVQPVGSPLSLECTVEGTSNPNLYWYRQAAGRGLQLLFYSVGIGQISSEVPQNLSASRPQDRQFILSSKKLLLSDSGFYLCAWSVQAGDSPLHFGNGTRLTVT.

The J gene is TRBJ1-2, the V gene TRBV4-1; 7 bases map to TRBD1. The CDR3 extends over 17 amino acids. CDR1 is MGHRA and CDR2 is YSYEKL in the germline V gene. V shed 3 bases, J shed 3 bases, and the junction held 13 bases outside the gene matches. Here the CDR3 reads CASSQGQPILRDYGYTF. CDR3 in DNA: TGCGCCAGCAGCCAGGGACAGCCTATACTTCGGGACTATGGCTACACCTTC.

CDR3 amino acids: CASSLKTGGSTDTQYF. The CDR3 DNA follows: TGTGCCAGCAGTTTAAAGACAGGGGGAAGCACAGATACGCAGTATTTT. The rearrangement uses TRBV6-6 and TRBJ2-3; 9 bases map to TRBD1. The ends lost 4 bases at V and 0 bases at J; junction bases unmatched: 5. This CDR3 is built from 16 residues. Germline loops: CDR1 MNHNY, CDR2 SVGAGI (reference sequence).

V is TRBV3-1 (or the pseudogene TRBV3-2) and J is TRBJ2-3, with 12 bases matching TRBD2. Germline V gives CDR1 LGHDT, CDR2 YNNKEL (reference sequence). The CDR3 contains 16 residues. V gave up 4 bases and J gave up 4 bases; unmatched junction bases: 6. The DNA for the CDR3 is TGTGCCAGCAGCCCCTCTAGCGGGGGGGTGGCAGATACGCAGTATTTT. This sequence encodes CASSPSSGGVADTQYF.